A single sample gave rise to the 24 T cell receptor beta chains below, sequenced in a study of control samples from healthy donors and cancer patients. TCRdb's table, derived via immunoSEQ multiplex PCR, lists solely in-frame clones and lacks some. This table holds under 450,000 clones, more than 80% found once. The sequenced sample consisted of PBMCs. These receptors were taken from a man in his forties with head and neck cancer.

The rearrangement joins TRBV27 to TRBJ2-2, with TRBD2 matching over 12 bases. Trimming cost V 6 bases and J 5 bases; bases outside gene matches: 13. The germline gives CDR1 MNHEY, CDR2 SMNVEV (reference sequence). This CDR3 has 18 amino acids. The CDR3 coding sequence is TGTGCCAGCAGGTCCACGTGGCTAGCGGGAGGGTGGACCGGGGAGCTGTTTTTT. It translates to CASRSTWLAGGWTGELFF.

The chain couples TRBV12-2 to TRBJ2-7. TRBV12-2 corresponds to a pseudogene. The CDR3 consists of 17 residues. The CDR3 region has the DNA TGTGCAAGTCGCTCTTATGGTGAGATTCAGAGTTGCTACGAGCAGTACTTC. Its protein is CASRSYGEIQSCYEQYF.

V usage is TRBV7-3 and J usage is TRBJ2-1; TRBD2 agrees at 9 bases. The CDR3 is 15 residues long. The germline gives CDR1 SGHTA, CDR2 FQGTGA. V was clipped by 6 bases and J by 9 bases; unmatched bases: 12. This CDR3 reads CASSSVAGVTSEQFF. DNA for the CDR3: TGTGCCAGCAGTTCGGTAGCGGGGGTCACGAGTGAGCAGTTCTTC. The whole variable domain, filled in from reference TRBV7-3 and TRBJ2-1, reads GAGVSQTPSNKVTEKGKYVELRCDPISGHTALYWYRQSLGQGPEFLIYFQGTGAADDSGLPNDRFFAVRPEGSVSTLKIQRTERGDSAVYLCASSSVAGVTSEQFFGPGTRLTVL.

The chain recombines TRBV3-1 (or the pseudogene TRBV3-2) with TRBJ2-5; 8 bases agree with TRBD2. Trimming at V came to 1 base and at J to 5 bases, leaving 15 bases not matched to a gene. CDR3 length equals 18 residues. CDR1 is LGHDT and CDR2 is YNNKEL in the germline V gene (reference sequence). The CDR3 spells CASSQGRMRGAAGETQYF. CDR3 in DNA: TGTGCCAGCAGCCAAGGGAGAATGCGGGGGGCCGCGGGGGAGACCCAGTACTTC.

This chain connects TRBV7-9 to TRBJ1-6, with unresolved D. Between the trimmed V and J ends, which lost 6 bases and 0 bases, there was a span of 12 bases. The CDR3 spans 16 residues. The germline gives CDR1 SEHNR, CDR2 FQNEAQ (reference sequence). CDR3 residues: CASSSGPNSYNSPLHF. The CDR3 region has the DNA TGTGCCAGCAGTTCAGGACCGAACTCCTATAATTCACCCCTCCACTTT.

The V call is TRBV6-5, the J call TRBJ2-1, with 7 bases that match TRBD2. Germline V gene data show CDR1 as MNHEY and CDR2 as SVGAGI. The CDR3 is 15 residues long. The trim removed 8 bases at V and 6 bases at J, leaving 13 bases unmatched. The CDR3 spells CASRRGTLGGNEQFF. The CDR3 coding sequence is TGTGCCAGCCGGCGGGGGACGCTTGGGGGCAATGAGCAGTTCTTC.

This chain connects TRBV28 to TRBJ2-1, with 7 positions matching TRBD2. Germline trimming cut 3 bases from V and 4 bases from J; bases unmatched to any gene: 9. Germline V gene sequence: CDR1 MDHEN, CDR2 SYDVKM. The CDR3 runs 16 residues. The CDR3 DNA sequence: TGTGCCAGCAGTTTCTTTAGGGCGGGGGTTTACAATGAGCAGTTCTTC. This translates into CASSFFRAGVYNEQFF.

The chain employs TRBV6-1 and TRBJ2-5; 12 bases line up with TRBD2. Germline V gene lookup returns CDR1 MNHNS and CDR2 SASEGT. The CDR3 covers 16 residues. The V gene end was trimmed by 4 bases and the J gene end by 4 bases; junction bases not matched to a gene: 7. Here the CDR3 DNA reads TGTGCCAGCAGTGCGACTAGCGGGGGAGCGGGAGAGACCCAGTACTTC. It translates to CASSATSGGAGETQYF.

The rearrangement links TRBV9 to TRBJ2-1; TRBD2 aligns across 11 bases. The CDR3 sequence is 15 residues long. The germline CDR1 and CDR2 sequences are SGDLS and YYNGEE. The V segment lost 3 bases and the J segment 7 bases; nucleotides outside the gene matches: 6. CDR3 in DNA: TGTGCCAGCAGCGATAGCGGGGGGGCCATGAATGAGCAGTTCTTC. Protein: CASSDSGGAMNEQFF.

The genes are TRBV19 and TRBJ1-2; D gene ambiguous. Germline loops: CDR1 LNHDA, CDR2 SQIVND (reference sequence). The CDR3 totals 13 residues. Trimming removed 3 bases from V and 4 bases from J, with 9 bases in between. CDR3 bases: TGTGCCAGTAGTATGTGGGGAGGCTATGGCTACACCTTC. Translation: CASSMWGGYGYTF.

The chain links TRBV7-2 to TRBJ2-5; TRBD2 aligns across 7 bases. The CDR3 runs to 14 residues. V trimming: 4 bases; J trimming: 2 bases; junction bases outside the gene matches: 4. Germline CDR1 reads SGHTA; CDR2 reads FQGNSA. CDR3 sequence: CASSWASGQETQYF. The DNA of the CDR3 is TGTGCCAGCAGCTGGGCTAGCGGACAAGAGACCCAGTACTTC.

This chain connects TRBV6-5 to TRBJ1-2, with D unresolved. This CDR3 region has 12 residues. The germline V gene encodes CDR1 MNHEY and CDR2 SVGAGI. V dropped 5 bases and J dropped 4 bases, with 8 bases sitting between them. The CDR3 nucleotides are TGTGCCAGCAGTCCTATGGGCTATGGCTACACCTTC. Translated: CASSPMGYGYTF.

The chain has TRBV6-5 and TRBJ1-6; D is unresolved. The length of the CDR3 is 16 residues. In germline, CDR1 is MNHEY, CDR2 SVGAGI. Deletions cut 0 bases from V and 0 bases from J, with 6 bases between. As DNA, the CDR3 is TGTGCCAGCAGTTACTCTAGGAGCTCCTATAATTCACCCCTCCACTTT. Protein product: CASSYSRSSYNSPLHF.

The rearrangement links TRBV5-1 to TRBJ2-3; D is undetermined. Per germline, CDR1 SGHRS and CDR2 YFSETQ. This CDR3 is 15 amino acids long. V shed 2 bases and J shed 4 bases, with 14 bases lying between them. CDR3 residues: CASSFAGTDADTQYF. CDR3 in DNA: TGCGCCAGCAGCTTCGCTGGAACCGATGCAGATACGCAGTATTTT.

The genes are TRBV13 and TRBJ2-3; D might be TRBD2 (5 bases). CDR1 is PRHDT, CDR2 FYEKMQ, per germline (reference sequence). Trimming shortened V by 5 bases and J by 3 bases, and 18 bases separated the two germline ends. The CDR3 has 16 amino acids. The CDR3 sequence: CASSPAGRVKTDTQYF. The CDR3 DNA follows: TGTGCCAGCAGCCCGGCTGGGAGAGTAAAGACAGATACGCAGTATTTT.

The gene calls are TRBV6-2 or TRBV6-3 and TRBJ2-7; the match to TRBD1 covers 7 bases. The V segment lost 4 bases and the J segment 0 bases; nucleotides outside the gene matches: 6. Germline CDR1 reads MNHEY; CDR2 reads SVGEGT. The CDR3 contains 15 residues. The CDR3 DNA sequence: TGTGCCAGCAGTTCCTGGACAGGCCTCTCCTACGAGCAGTACTTC. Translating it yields CASSSWTGLSYEQYF.

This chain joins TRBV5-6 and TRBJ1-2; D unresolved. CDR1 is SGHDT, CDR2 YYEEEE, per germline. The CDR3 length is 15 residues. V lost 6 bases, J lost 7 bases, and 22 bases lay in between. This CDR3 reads CASKPTFSGGPGYTF. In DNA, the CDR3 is TGTGCCAGCAAACCGACATTTTCGGGAGGGCCTGGCTACACCTTC.

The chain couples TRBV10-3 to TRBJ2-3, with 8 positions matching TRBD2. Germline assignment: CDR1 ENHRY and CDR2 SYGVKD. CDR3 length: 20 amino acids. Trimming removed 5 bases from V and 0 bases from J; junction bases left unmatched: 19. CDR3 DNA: TGTGCCATCAGTCCCGCAGTTGATTTCCAGCGGGGGCTTAGCACAGATACGCAGTATTTT. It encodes CAISPAVDFQRGLSTDTQYF.

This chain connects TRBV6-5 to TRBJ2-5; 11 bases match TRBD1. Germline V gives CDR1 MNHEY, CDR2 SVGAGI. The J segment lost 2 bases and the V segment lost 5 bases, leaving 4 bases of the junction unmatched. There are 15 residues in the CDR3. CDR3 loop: CASSTRDRGQETQYF. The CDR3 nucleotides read TGTGCCAGCAGTACCCGGGACAGGGGGCAAGAGACCCAGTACTTC.

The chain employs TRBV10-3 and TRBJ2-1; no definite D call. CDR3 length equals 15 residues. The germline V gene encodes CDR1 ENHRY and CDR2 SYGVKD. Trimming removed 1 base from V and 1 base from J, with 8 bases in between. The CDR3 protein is CAISEFPGSYNEQFF. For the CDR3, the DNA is TGTGCCATCAGTGAGTTCCCGGGTTCCTACAATGAGCAGTTCTTC.

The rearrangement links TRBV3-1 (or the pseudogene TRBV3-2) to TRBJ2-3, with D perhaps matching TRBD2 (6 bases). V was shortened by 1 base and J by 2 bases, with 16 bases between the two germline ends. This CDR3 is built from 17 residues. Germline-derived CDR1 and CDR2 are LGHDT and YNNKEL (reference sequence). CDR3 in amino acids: CASSQGMSAGPTDTQYF. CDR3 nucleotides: TGTGCCAGCAGCCAAGGGATGTCTGCGGGGCCCACAGATACGCAGTATTTT.

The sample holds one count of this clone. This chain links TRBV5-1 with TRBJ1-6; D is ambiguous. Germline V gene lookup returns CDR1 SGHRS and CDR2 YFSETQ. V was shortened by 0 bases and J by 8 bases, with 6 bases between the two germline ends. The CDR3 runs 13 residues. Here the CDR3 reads CASSLASDSPLHF. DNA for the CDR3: TGCGCCAGCAGCTTGGCCTCCGATTCACCCCTCCACTTT. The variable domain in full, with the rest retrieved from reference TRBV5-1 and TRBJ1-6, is KAGVTQTPRYLIKTRGQQVTLSCSPISGHRSVSWYQQTPGQGLQFLFEYFSETQRNKGNFPGRFSGRQFSNSRSEMNVSTLELGDSALYLCASSLASDSPLHFGNGTRLTVT.

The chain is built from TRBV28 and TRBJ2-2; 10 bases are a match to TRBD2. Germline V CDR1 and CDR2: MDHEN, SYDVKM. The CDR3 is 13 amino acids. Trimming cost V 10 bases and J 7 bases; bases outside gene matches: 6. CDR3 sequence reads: CATRAGGDGELFF. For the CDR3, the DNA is TGTGCCACCCGAGCGGGAGGGGACGGGGAGCTGTTTTTT. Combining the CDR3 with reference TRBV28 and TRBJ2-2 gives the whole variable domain DVKVTQSSRYLVKRTGEKVFLECVQDMDHENMFWYRQDPGLGLRLIYFSYDVKMKEKGDIPEGYSVSREKKERFSLILESASTNQTSMYLCATRAGGDGELFFGEGSRLTVL.

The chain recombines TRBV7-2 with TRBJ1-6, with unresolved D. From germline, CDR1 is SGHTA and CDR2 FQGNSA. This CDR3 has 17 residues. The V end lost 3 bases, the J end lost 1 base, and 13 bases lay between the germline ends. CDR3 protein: CASSFMSRGSYNSPLHF. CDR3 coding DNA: TGTGCCAGCAGCTTCATGAGTCGGGGATCCTATAATTCACCCCTCCACTTT.